This T cell receptor (beta chain) was observed in a study of T-cell reconstitution after alpha-beta-depleted transplantation in children (dated by TCRdb to about 2016). For the study in its entirety: Using TCR repertoire profiling, the study quantitatively followed how T-cell immune reconstitution unfolded in children after TCRalphabeta/CD19-depleted allogeneic hematopoietic cell transplantation. Results and caveats for the whole study, not just this receptor: Hyperexpanded clone frequencies declined over subsequent months; after one year, T-cell counts and TCRbeta diversity were mostly attributed to newly produced T cells. In some patients, high TCRbeta diversity at day 60 was attributed to recipient T cells and intrathymic progenitors that had survived conditioning. The apparently early recovery of alphabetaT-cell counts about two months after transplant reportedly depended on only several hundred rapidly expanded clones that came from non-depleted graft cells.

In light of the paper, this sample's treatment or condition label describes: allogeneic hematopoietic cell transplantation with graft depleted of TCRalphabeta T cells and CD19 B cells. TCRalphabeta/CD19-depleted allogeneic hematopoietic cell grafts were given to the transplant recipients, all of whom were children. This clonotype was seen only a few times. Its antigen remains undetermined. No base quality information exists; no much larger clone differs at one position. CDR1 and CDR2 were assigned from the germline V gene as MNHEY and SVGEGT. The CDR3 numbers 14 residues from cysteine through phenylalanine. Of all the DNA, just the CDR3 is kept, 42 bases in frame from base 1. V loses 2 bases of germline sequence and J loses 0 bases, and the interval between the two ends is 8 bases. Receptors were amplified or captured by PCR. The sequencer was an Illumina HiSeq 2500. TCR library preparation used molecular barcoding, with unique molecular identifiers applied to normalize quantification of the TCRbeta repertoire. TCRdb trimmed the raw reads at Q25, called clones with MiXCR and kept productive beta chains. Each entry is one CDR3 protein sequence, shown with its most common DNA and genes. This sample has hundreds of thousands of distinct CDR3 sequences in its table, and about 21% of those were observed once. The ten largest clones add up to 13% to 15% of the sample.

Material: PBMCs, mostly from graft donor cells, obtained 360 days after TCRalphabeta/CD19-depleted stem cell transplant. The chain links TRBV6-2 or TRBV6-3 with TRBJ2-7; possibly the D gene is TRBD2, per 6 matching bases. This TCR derives from a boy in the first two years of life who had a stem cell transplant for acute myeloid leukemia, so the T cells may come from the graft donor. The DNA is TGTGCCAGCAGTTACGGCGGGGACTCCTACGAGCAGTACTTC. It translates to CASSYGGDSYEQYF.